This passage covers 20 T cell receptor beta chains from one sample sequenced in a study of regulatory T cells in long-lasting Graves disease. Construction of TCR beta libraries relied on iRepertoire HTBI primers and on Arm-PCR targeting CDR3 regions. TCRdb reprocessed the multiplex PCR reads with MiXCR, giving one entry per CDR3 protein. The table includes hundreds of thousands of distinct CDR3 sequences, over 15% detected once. Described time point: newly diagnosed GD, antithyroid drugs for less than 3 months. Scientists built the TCR library using RNA that was extracted from PBMCs. The same data also contributed to another study, on T cells in Graves' hyperthyroidism and ophthalmopathy.

The source material was peripheral blood mononuclear cells (PBMCs), sampled at new diagnosis, from a patient treated with antithyroid drugs. These receptors were collected from a man aged 40-49 years with Graves disease.

A word on this clonotype: A far larger clone is one base from this, pointing to a likely read error. The V call is TRBV5-1, the J call TRBJ1-1; 10 bases align to TRBD1. The CDR3 loop spans 14 amino acids. Germline-derived CDR1 and CDR2 are SGHRS and YFSETQ. The CDR3 loop is CASSRQGAGTEAFF. DNA of the CDR3: TGTGCCAGCAGCCGACAGGGGGCGGGCACTGAAGCTTTCTTT.

The chain combines TRBV18 with TRBJ1-1; no firm D call. Per the germline V gene, CDR1 is KGHSH and CDR2 is LQKENI. The CDR3 runs 14 residues. The V gene lost 0 bases and the J gene lost 1 base, with 6 bases spanning the gap. The CDR3 protein is CASSPPAGNTEAFF. CDR3 sequence (DNA): TGTGCCAGCTCACCACCGGCGGGGAACACTGAAGCTTTCTTT.

V is TRBV5-1 and J is TRBJ1-1; no clear D gene. Deletions cut 0 bases from V and 6 bases from J, with 15 bases between. CDR1 and CDR2 from the germline V gene are SGHRS and YFSETQ. This CDR3 is built from 15 residues. The CDR3 DNA sequence: TGCGCCAGCAGCTTGGAAGGGCGCGTCTTCTCTGAAGCTTTCTTT. Its translation: CASSLEGRVFSEAFF.

In this sample, this clonotype turned up a few times. This chain uses TRBV7-9 with TRBJ1-5; maybe TRBD1 (6 bases). Trimming left V 1 base short and J 6 bases short, with 16 bases between. This CDR3 region has 16 residues. The germline CDR1 and CDR2 sequences are SEHNR and FQNEAQ (reference sequence). CDR3 sequence (DNA): TGTGCCAGCAGCTTAGTGGGGGGCCCGGGCGGTCAGCCCCAGCATTTT. Protein: CASSLVGGPGGQPQHF.

This clonotype was recorded at least ten times. The chain links TRBV12-3 or TRBV12-4 to TRBJ2-1; 8 positions match TRBD2. The CDR3 has 13 amino acids. J was trimmed by 8 bases and V by 4 bases; bases with no gene match: 4. The CDR3 nucleotides are TGTGCCAGCAGTTGGAAGCGGGGGTATGAGCAGTTCTTC. Translated: CASSWKRGYEQFF.

This clonotype has a count of ten or more. The J gene is TRBJ1-1, the V gene TRBV5-1, with D maybe TRBD1 (5 bases). CDR3 size: 14 residues. The V end lost 0 bases, the J end lost 6 bases, and 12 bases lay between the germline ends. Per germline, CDR1 SGHRS and CDR2 YFSETQ. The CDR3 here is CASSLVTAEAEAFF. CDR3 nucleotide sequence: TGCGCCAGCAGCTTGGTGACAGCAGAGGCTGAAGCTTTCTTT.

At least ten counts were recorded for this clonotype. J is TRBJ1-5 and V is TRBV4-1; no firm D call. CDR3 length: 17 residues. Germline V gene lookup returns CDR1 MGHRA and CDR2 YSYEKL. Trimming cost V 0 bases and J 0 bases, with 12 bases left between them. The CDR3 here is CASSQETSDNSNQPQHF. CDR3 DNA sequence: TGCGCCAGCAGCCAAGAAACTTCAGACAATAGCAATCAGCCCCAGCATTTT.

This clonotype was seen a few times. The V gene is TRBV4-3, the J gene TRBJ2-7, with D unresolved. CDR1 and CDR2 (germline): LGHNA, YSLEER. The CDR3 is 17 residues long. Trimming stripped 0 bases from V and 6 bases from J, with 21 bases between. CDR3 DNA sequence: TGCGCCAGCAGCCAAGAACCCTCCCACGGCCAAAGTTCCGAGCAGTACTTC. This translates into CASSQEPSHGQSSEQYF.

This clonotype was seen more than once but under ten times. The chain employs TRBV29-1 and TRBJ1-3, with 8 positions matching TRBD1. The CDR3 is 14 residues long. CDR1 is SQVTM, CDR2 ANQGSEA, per germline. Trimming at V came to 6 bases and at J to 4 bases, leaving 8 bases not matched to a gene. In nucleotides, the CDR3 is TGCAGCGTCGTTGACAGGGGCAGCGGAAACACCATATATTTT. Translation gives CSVVDRGSGNTIYF.

V is TRBV4-1 and J is TRBJ2-4, with a possible D match to TRBD1 (6 bases). This CDR3 is built from 16 residues. CDR1 and CDR2 from the germline V gene are MGHRA and YSYEKL. V was cut by 1 base and J by 5 bases, with 15 bases left in between. In DNA, the CDR3 is TGCGCCAGCAGCCAAGGTTGGGGCAGGGGCCAAAACATTCAGTACTTC. As protein: CASSQGWGRGQNIQYF.

The chain couples TRBV5-1 to TRBJ1-4; 12 bases fit TRBD1. This CDR3 has 16 residues. The V gene end was trimmed by 5 bases and the J gene end by 3 bases; junction bases not matched to a gene: 5. Germline CDR1 is SGHRS and CDR2 is YFSETQ. The CDR3 protein is CASRSGTGGPNEKLFF. In DNA form, the CDR3 reads TGCGCCAGCAGGTCCGGGACAGGGGGCCCTAATGAAAAACTGTTTTTT.

This clonotype appeared a few times. V is TRBV2 and J is TRBJ2-5, with D tentatively TRBD1 or TRBD2 (6 bases each). Trimming took off 6 bases at V and 5 bases at J, with 16 bases between the two ends. This CDR3 is 14 amino acids long. The germline CDR1 and CDR2 sequences are SNHLY and FYNNEI. CDR3 protein: CASSKTGGGETQYF. Written as DNA, the CDR3 is TGTGCCAGCAGCAAGACAGGAGGAGGGGAGACCCAGTACTTC.

Comments on this clonotype: Given a much more abundant clone one base away, this may be a read error. This chain uses TRBV28 with TRBJ2-1, with D perhaps matching TRBD1 (5 bases). Germline V CDR1 and CDR2: MDHEN, SYDVKM. This CDR3 has 12 amino acids. The CDR3 coding sequence is TGTGCCAGCAGGGAGACAGTCAATGTGCAGTTCTTC. The encoded protein is CASRETVNVQFF.

This clonotype was seen repeatedly, ten times or more. The chain has TRBV6-1 and TRBJ2-3, with TRBD1 identical over 9 bases. V was clipped by 4 bases and J by 5 bases; unmatched bases: 4. Per germline, CDR1 MNHNS and CDR2 SASEGT. The CDR3 has 14 residues. The CDR3 is CASSATGGEDTQYF. CDR3 in DNA: TGTGCCAGCAGTGCTACAGGGGGCGAAGATACGCAGTATTTT.

At least ten counts were recorded for this clonotype. The chain uses TRBV24-1 and TRBJ2-5, with a weak D call TRBD2 (7 bases). The CDR3 contains 15 residues. Trimming removed 4 bases at V and 1 base at J, with 12 bases between. Germline-derived CDR1 and CDR2 are KGHDR and SFDVKD. The CDR3 reads CATSDLRGGQETQYF. As DNA, the CDR3 is TGTGCCACCAGTGACCTTAGGGGGGGCCAAGAGACCCAGTACTTC.

This clonotype has only a few counts. V is TRBV20-1 and J is TRBJ2-3; D call uncertain. CDR1 is DFQATT, CDR2 SNEGSKA, per germline (reference sequence). The V and J ends lost 1 base and 4 bases respectively, with 6 bases between them. The CDR3 consists of 12 residues. The CDR3: CSARVGADTQYF. The CDR3 DNA reads TGCAGTGCTAGAGTAGGAGCAGATACGCAGTATTTT.

The gene calls are TRBV18 and TRBJ2-7; 10 bases match TRBD2. The CDR3 contains 19 residues. With 0 bases clipped from V and 3 bases from J, the junction kept 14 bases outside the gene matches. CDR1 is KGHSH and CDR2 is LQKENI in the germline V gene. CDR3 coding DNA: TGTGCCAGCTCACCACCTTTGACGGTAGCGGGGGGCCTCCGCTACGAGCAGTACTTC. Translated, it gives CASSPPLTVAGGLRYEQYF.

This chain uses TRBV15 with TRBJ2-1; D tentatively reads TRBD1 or TRBD2 (6 bases each). The V gene's germline CDR1 is LNHNV and CDR2 YYDKDF (reference sequence). This CDR3 is built from 14 residues. V gave up 1 base and J gave up 4 bases, with 8 bases separating them. The CDR3 bases are TGTGCCACCAGCAGAGGAGGGGGGTACAATGAGCAGTTCTTC. This translates into CATSRGGGYNEQFF.

The CDR3 nucleotides read TGTGCCAGCAGTGGGACAGGGGGCTTTTACGAGCAGTACTTC. This translates into CASSGTGGFYEQYF. This chain links TRBV2 with TRBJ2-7, with TRBD1 matching over 11 bases. CDR1 is SNHLY and CDR2 is FYNNEI in the germline V gene. This CDR3 has 14 amino acids. Unmatched junction bases numbered 3, after V lost 4 bases and J lost 4 bases.

There are many counts of this clonotype. The chain links TRBV7-9 to TRBJ2-7, with D possibly being TRBD2 (5 bases). Deletions cut 4 bases from V and 2 bases from J, with 9 bases between. The CDR3 consists of 13 residues. The V gene's germline CDR1 is SEHNR and CDR2 FQNEAQ (reference sequence). In nucleotides, the CDR3 is TGTGCCAGCAGCTCCGGGATCGCCTACGAGCAGTACTTC. It encodes CASSSGIAYEQYF.